The 31 T cell receptor beta chains in this list originate from one sample, sequenced in a study of shared clonotypes between healthy human individuals. Clones were sequenced by immunoSEQ multiplex PCR, and TCRdb holds only the in-frame ones, with some missing. The sample gives under 1,900,000 clones, just under 99% of which show up once; roughly 0.36% is in the top ten. Sequences were obtained from naive CD4+ T cells sorted from blood. Sample subset: CD45RA+ positively selected. These receptors originate from a man between 25 and 39 years old in good health.

The chain is built from TRBV11-2 and TRBJ1-5; the D is unclear. Trimming took 3 bases from V and 3 from J, leaving 6 bases between them. The CDR3 is made up of 13 amino acids. Germline V lookup: CDR1 SGHAT, CDR2 FQNNGV. The CDR3 region has the DNA TGTGCCAGCAGCTTGGTTAACAATCAGCCCCAGCATTTT. Residues: CASSLVNNQPQHF.

This chain links TRBV30 with TRBJ2-1, with D unresolved. The CDR3 covers 13 residues. Trimming cost V 2 bases and J 0 bases, with 5 bases left between them. Germline lookup yields CDR1 GTSNPN and CDR2 SVGIG (reference sequence). This CDR3 is CAWSLGSYNEQFF. The CDR3 nucleotides are TGTGCCTGGAGTCTGGGCTCCTACAATGAGCAGTTCTTC.

Comments on this clone: This same CDR3 is encoded by further DNA sequences in the sample. This sequence joins TRBV5-1 and TRBJ2-5; D is ambiguous. This CDR3 is 12 amino acids long. The germline V gene has CDR1 SGHRS and CDR2 YFSETQ. Deletions cut 0 bases from V and 4 bases from J, with 4 bases between. The CDR3 DNA reads TGCGCCAGCAGCTTGGATCGAGAGACCCAGTACTTC. Protein: CASSLDRETQYF.

This chain uses TRBV15 with TRBJ2-1; unclear D gene. The V gene lost 1 base and the J gene lost 2 bases, with 12 bases spanning the gap. The germline V gene has CDR1 LNHNV and CDR2 YYDKDF (reference sequence). The CDR3 has 16 residues. Here the CDR3 DNA reads TGTGCCACCAGCAGAGTGAAAAGCGTAGCCTACAATGAGCAGTTCTTC. Protein sequence: CATSRVKSVAYNEQFF. Full variable domain (remainder filled in from reference TRBV15 and TRBJ2-1): DAMVIQNPRYQVTQFGKPVTLSCSQTLNHNVMYWYQQKSSQAPKLLFHYYDKDFNNEADTPDNFQSRRPNTSFCFLDIRSPGLGDTAMYLCATSRVKSVAYNEQFFGPGTRLTVL.

This clone was found once. V gene TRBV4-3 combines with J gene TRBJ2-2, with D perhaps matching TRBD1 (5 bases). The CDR3 covers 14 residues. V was shortened by 2 bases and J by 6 bases, with 10 bases between the two germline ends. Germline V lookup: CDR1 LGHNA, CDR2 YSLEER. For the CDR3, the DNA is TGCGCCAGCAGCCAACAGGGTACCGCCGGGGAGCTGTTTTTT. This translates into CASSQQGTAGELFF.

The J gene is TRBJ1-2, the V gene TRBV7-8; D is unresolved. V lost 1 base to trimming and J lost 5 bases, with 8 bases between them. CDR3 length: 13 amino acids. The germline V gene encodes CDR1 SGHVS and CDR2 FQNEAQ. The CDR3 spells CASSLGVGYGYTF. The CDR3 DNA sequence: TGTGCCAGCAGCTTAGGTGTTGGATATGGCTACACCTTC.

For the CDR3, the DNA is TGCGCCAGCAGCCCCCGGACACCCCCAGATACGCAGTATTTT. This sequence encodes CASSPRTPPDTQYF. V gene TRBV4-3 combines with J gene TRBJ2-3, with D perhaps matching TRBD1 (5 bases). The germline V gene encodes CDR1 LGHNA and CDR2 YSLEER. The CDR3 totals 14 residues. With 4 bases removed from V and 4 bases from J, the gap between germline ends came to 12 bases.

Here the CDR3 reads CASSATDRANTEAFF. CDR3 DNA sequence: TGTGCCAGCAGTGCCACTGACCGAGCGAACACTGAAGCTTTCTTT. The chain has TRBV25-1 and TRBJ1-1; D gene unclear. V lost 4 bases, J lost 1 base, and 13 bases lay in between. Germline V gives CDR1 MGHDK, CDR2 SYGVNS. This CDR3 has 15 amino acids.

The rearrangement joins TRBV14 to TRBJ2-7; 9 bases line up with TRBD1. Germline V gene sequence: CDR1 SGHDN, CDR2 FVKESK. CDR3 length: 14 residues. V trimming: 4 bases; J trimming: 1 base; junction bases outside the gene matches: 2. The chain's CDR3 is CASSRDRGSYEQYF. For the CDR3, the DNA is TGTGCCAGCAGCCGAGACAGGGGGTCCTACGAGCAGTACTTC.

The genes are TRBV4-2 and TRBJ2-1; TRBD2 might be the D (6 bases). With 2 bases removed from V and 0 bases from J, the gap between germline ends came to 29 bases. The germline V gene has CDR1 LGHNA and CDR2 YNFKEQ. This CDR3 is built from 22 residues. CDR3 DNA sequence: TGTGCCAGCAGCCAATCCCCTTTTTGGGGACTGCCAGGAGAGAGCTCCTACAATGAGCAGTTCTTC. It specifies CASSQSPFWGLPGESSYNEQFF.

This clone was recorded only once. An end of the junction differs from the germline gene, which may be a read error. This chain joins TRBV7-7 and TRBJ2-1, with TRBD1 identical over 7 bases. CDR3 length: 14 amino acids. CDR1 SSHAT and CDR2 FNYEAQ come from the germline V gene (reference sequence). The CDR3 nucleotides read TGTGCTAGCAGCTTAGTGACAGGGAACAATGAGCAGTTCTTC. Amino acids: CASSLVTGNNEQFF. Combining the CDR3 with reference TRBV7-7 and TRBJ2-1 gives the whole variable domain GAGVSQSPRYKVTKRGQDVTLRCDPISSHATLYWYQQALGQGPEFLTYFNYEAQPDKSGLPSDRFSAERPEGSISTLTIQRTEQRDSAMYRCASSLVTGNNEQFFGPGTRLTVL.

The rearrangement uses TRBV29-1 and TRBJ2-1; possibly TRBD1 for D (5 bases). Trimming cost V 6 bases and J 10 bases, with 16 bases left between them. From germline, CDR1 is SQVTM and CDR2 ANQGSEA. This CDR3 is 12 amino acids long. As DNA, the CDR3 is TGCAGCGTGGGGCAAGGCACCTCCGAGCAGTTCTTC. Encoded protein: CSVGQGTSEQFF.

The chain uses TRBV5-1 and TRBJ2-6; no clear D gene. Germline CDR1 SGHRS, CDR2 YFSETQ. The CDR3 length is 18 residues. V dropped 2 bases and J dropped 0 bases, with 15 bases sitting between them. The CDR3, as DNA: TGCGCCAGCAGCTTCACCTTAGGAGCTAGCTCTGGGGCCAACGTCCTGACTTTC. Protein sequence: CASSFTLGASSGANVLTF. The full variable domain, its missing parts supplied by reference TRBV5-1 and TRBJ2-6, is KAGVTQTPRYLIKTRGQQVTLSCSPISGHRSVSWYQQTPGQGLQFLFEYFSETQRNKGNFPGRFSGRQFSNSRSEMNVSTLELGDSALYLCASSFTLGASSGANVLTFGAGSRLTVL.

V is TRBV7-6 and J is TRBJ1-5; 10 bases are shared with TRBD1. The germline V gene encodes CDR1 SGHVS and CDR2 FNYEAQ. The CDR3 consists of 15 residues. The junction had 3 bases not matched to a gene; V was cut back by 3 bases and J by 4 bases. The CDR3 region is CASSFGTGENQPQHF. The CDR3 DNA follows: TGTGCCAGCAGCTTCGGGACAGGGGAGAATCAGCCCCAGCATTTT.

V and J are TRBV2 and TRBJ2-3; no definite D call. CDR1 and CDR2 from the germline V gene are SNHLY and FYNNEI. The CDR3 totals 15 residues. V was clipped by 2 bases and J by 3 bases, with 12 bases between them. Written as DNA, the CDR3 is TGTGCCAGCAGTGAAAGTCTTGGACGAACAGATACGCAGTATTTT. Translating gives CASSESLGRTDTQYF. The variable domain in full, with the rest retrieved from reference TRBV2 and TRBJ2-3, is EPEVTQTPSHQVTQMGQEVILRCVPISNHLYFYWYRQILGQKVEFLVSFYNNEISEKSEIFDDQFSVERPDGSNFTLKIRSTKLEDSAMYFCASSESLGRTDTQYFGPGTRLTVL.

The V and J genes are TRBV19 and TRBJ2-1; 7 bases match TRBD1. Germline V gives CDR1 LNHDA, CDR2 SQIVND (reference sequence). The CDR3 is 17 amino acids. Germline trimming cut 5 bases from V and 2 bases from J; bases unmatched to any gene: 12. The CDR3 region is CASSPRTGRWPYNEQFF. In DNA, the CDR3 is TGTGCCAGTAGTCCTAGGACAGGCCGATGGCCCTACAATGAGCAGTTCTTC.

This rearrangement joins TRBV30 to TRBJ2-7, with a possible D match to TRBD2 (5 bases). Germline V gives CDR1 GTSNPN, CDR2 SVGIG (reference sequence). This CDR3 has 12 amino acids. With 0 bases removed from V and 7 bases from J, the gap between germline ends came to 10 bases. CDR3 DNA: TGTGCCTGGAGTGTGGGTCCGGGGGAGCAGTACTTC. This codes for CAWSVGPGEQYF.

This chain connects TRBV18 to TRBJ2-2; no definite D call. CDR1 and CDR2 from the germline V gene are KGHSH and LQKENI. V was pared by 2 bases and J by 0 bases, with 10 bases between. The CDR3 totals 16 residues. CDR3 sequence: CASSPLARSNTGELFF. CDR3 bases: TGTGCCAGCTCACCATTGGCGAGGTCGAACACCGGGGAGCTGTTTTTT.

In its sample, this clone was seen a few times. V and J are TRBV7-9 and TRBJ2-7; 8 bases agree with TRBD1. V was clipped by 4 bases and J by 4 bases; unmatched bases: 3. The germline V gene has CDR1 SEHNR and CDR2 FQNEAQ (reference sequence). The CDR3 contains 13 residues. The CDR3 nucleotides read TGTGCCAGCAGCTCAGGGGGCGGGTACGAGCAGTACTTC. This sequence encodes CASSSGGGYEQYF.

This rearrangement joins TRBV19 to TRBJ1-3; D is unclear. The germline CDR1 and CDR2 sequences are LNHDA and SQIVND (reference sequence). V was clipped by 5 bases and J by 7 bases, with 9 bases between them. This CDR3 contains 12 residues. This chain's CDR3 is CASSGDWNTIYF. For the CDR3, the DNA is TGTGCCAGTAGTGGGGATTGGAACACCATATATTTT.

V and J are TRBV4-2 and TRBJ2-3; 15 positions agree with TRBD2. Unmatched junction bases numbered 5, after V lost 1 base and J lost 3 bases. Germline V gene lookup returns CDR1 LGHNA and CDR2 YNFKEQ. The length of the CDR3 is 18 residues. The CDR3 sequence: CASSQAGGLAGGTDTQYF. In nucleotides, the CDR3 is TGTGCCAGCAGCCAAGCCGGGGGACTAGCGGGGGGAACAGATACGCAGTATTTT.

The chain carries TRBV9 and TRBJ2-1; D is unclear. Germline CDR1 reads SGDLS; CDR2 reads YYNGEE. The CDR3 has 14 residues. V shed 4 bases and J shed 9 bases, with 17 bases lying between them. CDR3 in DNA: TGTGCCAGCAGCCCCCTGGGTTTCAGGAGTGAGCAGTTCTTC. This codes for CASSPLGFRSEQFF.

The chain carries TRBV11-3 and TRBJ2-1; TRBD2 agrees at 9 bases. This CDR3 is built from 16 residues. Germline trimming cut 4 bases from V and 1 base from J; bases unmatched to any gene: 5. Germline loops: CDR1 SGHNT, CDR2 YENEEA. The CDR3, as DNA: TGTGCCAGCAGCTCCTTAGCGGGAGTGTCCTACAATGAGCAGTTCTTC. Amino acids: CASSSLAGVSYNEQFF. The full variable domain, in which reference TRBV11-3 and TRBJ2-1 provide the parts outside the CDR3, is EAGVVQSPRYKIIEKKQPVAFWCNPISGHNTLYWYLQNLGQGPELLIRYENEEAVDDSQLPKDRFSAERLKGVDSTLKIQPAELGDSAVYLCASSSLAGVSYNEQFFGPGTRLTVL.

The V and J genes are TRBV5-6 and TRBJ2-3; TRBD2 is a possible D gene (5 bases). Germline loops: CDR1 SGHDT, CDR2 YYEEEE. The CDR3 runs 15 residues. Between the trimmed V and J ends, which lost 6 bases and 8 bases, there was a span of 22 bases. In DNA, the CDR3 is TGTGCCAGCATCCTCCTAGCCCCTTCGCCGGGTACGCAGTATTTT. This sequence encodes CASILLAPSPGTQYF.

The rearrangement joins TRBV27 to TRBJ2-7; D gene uncertain. The CDR3 is made up of 14 amino acids. CDR1 MNHEY and CDR2 SMNVEV come from the germline V gene (reference sequence). Trimming took 0 bases from V and 3 from J, leaving 9 bases between them. For the CDR3, the DNA is TGTGCCAGCAGTTTATCAGGTCAAAACTACGAGCAGTACTTC. This sequence encodes CASSLSGQNYEQYF.

This sequence joins TRBV6-5 and TRBJ2-1, with 9 positions matching TRBD2. The J segment lost 6 bases and the V segment lost 4 bases, leaving 10 bases of the junction unmatched. The CDR3 is 16 amino acids. The germline CDR1 and CDR2 sequences are MNHEY and SVGAGI. CDR3: CASSSSGLARGNEQFF. The DNA for the CDR3 is TGTGCCAGCAGTTCCTCGGGACTAGCTCGTGGCAATGAGCAGTTCTTC.

The rearrangement uses TRBV6-5 and TRBJ1-1; D is possibly TRBD1 (6 bases). The CDR3 totals 12 residues. V shed 5 bases and J shed 7 bases, with 11 bases lying between them. Germline V gives CDR1 MNHEY, CDR2 SVGAGI. CDR3 residues: CASSVRGGEAFF. The CDR3 nucleotides read TGTGCCAGCAGTGTCAGGGGAGGTGAAGCTTTCTTT.

The rearrangement links TRBV29-1 to TRBJ2-1; no clear D gene. Germline CDR1 and CDR2: SQVTM and ANQGSEA. V was pared by 5 bases and J by 6 bases, with 11 bases between. The CDR3 contains 12 residues. CDR3 DNA sequence: TGCAGCGTTCTTACCAGTCCCAATGAGCAGTTCTTC. This gives the protein CSVLTSPNEQFF.

The genes are TRBV18 and TRBJ2-1; D unclear. Germline values: CDR1 KGHSH, CDR2 LQKENI. The ends were cut back, 3 bases at V and 2 bases at J, with 14 bases in the middle. This CDR3 has 16 residues. This CDR3 is CASSPKIASAYNEQFF. The CDR3 DNA sequence: TGTGCCAGCTCACCTAAGATCGCTAGTGCCTACAATGAGCAGTTCTTC. The full variable domain, its missing parts supplied by reference TRBV18 and TRBJ2-1, is NAGVMQNPRHLVRRRGQEARLRCSPMKGHSHVYWYRQLPEEGLKFMVYLQKENIIDESGMPKERFSAEFPKEGPSILRIQQVVRGDSAAYFCASSPKIASAYNEQFFGPGTRLTVL.

The chain uses TRBV7-8 and TRBJ2-1; 10 positions match TRBD1. J lost 7 bases, V lost 4 bases, and 4 bases had no gene match. Germline-derived CDR1 and CDR2 are SGHVS and FQNEAQ. The CDR3 covers 14 residues. CDR3 loop: CASSYGTGVNEQFF. The CDR3 DNA follows: TGTGCCAGCAGCTATGGGACAGGGGTTAATGAGCAGTTCTTC.

V is TRBV11-1 and J is TRBJ2-7, with 8 bases matching TRBD2. The ends lost 8 bases at V and 0 bases at J; junction bases unmatched: 6. CDR3 length: 14 residues. The germline CDR1 and CDR2 sequences are SGHAT and FQDESV (reference sequence). As DNA, the CDR3 is TGTGCCAGCCGCCCAGCGGGAGTCTCCTACGAGCAGTACTTC. The encoded protein is CASRPAGVSYEQYF.